This TCR beta chain was retrieved from a study of T cell responses to AZD1222 COVID-19 vaccine. Of note for this clone: Its antigen is unknown.

Study-wide results and limits: Donor demographics were predominantly white British with a female majority; clonal diversity may be underestimated.

The assay was immunoSEQ multiplex PCR, and TCRdb's table has in-frame clones only and misses some. The table includes some 160,000 clones, roughly 93% detected once. The ends were cut back, 3 bases at V and 1 base at J, with 9 bases in the middle. This CDR3 has 15 residues. The germline V gene encodes CDR1 MGHRA and CDR2 YSYEKL. V and J are TRBV4-1 and TRBJ1-4; a weak D match, TRBD1 (6 bases). The receptor's source is an adult in good health. The material was peripheral blood, obtained on day 0 of AZD1222 vaccination. The CDR3 DNA reads TGCGCCAGCAGCCAGTTAGGGGGAACTAATGAAAAACTGTTTTTT. Its translation: CASSQLGGTNEKLFF.